This TCR beta chain was profiled in a study of shared clonotypes between healthy human individuals. Per germline, CDR1 SGHRS and CDR2 YFSETQ. With 4 bases removed from V and 1 base from J, the gap between germline ends came to 9 bases. The CDR3 consists of 13 residues. This clone appeared once. Other DNA sequences in this specimen translate into the identical CDR3. CD45RO-negative, CCR7-positively selected cells formed the naive CD8 fraction, excluding terminally differentiated effector memory CD45RA+ cells. TCRdb keeps only in-frame clones here, not all; method: immunoSEQ multiplex PCR. The sample includes millions of clones, about 95% of them seen just once.

This TCR was sampled from a man between 18 and 35 years old in good health. The chain carries TRBV5-1 and TRBJ2-7, with D unclear. Sequencing used naive CD8+ T cells sorted from blood. Written as DNA, the CDR3 is TGCGCCAGCAGCCTAGGGAATTCCTACGAGCAGTACTTC. Translated: CASSLGNSYEQYF.